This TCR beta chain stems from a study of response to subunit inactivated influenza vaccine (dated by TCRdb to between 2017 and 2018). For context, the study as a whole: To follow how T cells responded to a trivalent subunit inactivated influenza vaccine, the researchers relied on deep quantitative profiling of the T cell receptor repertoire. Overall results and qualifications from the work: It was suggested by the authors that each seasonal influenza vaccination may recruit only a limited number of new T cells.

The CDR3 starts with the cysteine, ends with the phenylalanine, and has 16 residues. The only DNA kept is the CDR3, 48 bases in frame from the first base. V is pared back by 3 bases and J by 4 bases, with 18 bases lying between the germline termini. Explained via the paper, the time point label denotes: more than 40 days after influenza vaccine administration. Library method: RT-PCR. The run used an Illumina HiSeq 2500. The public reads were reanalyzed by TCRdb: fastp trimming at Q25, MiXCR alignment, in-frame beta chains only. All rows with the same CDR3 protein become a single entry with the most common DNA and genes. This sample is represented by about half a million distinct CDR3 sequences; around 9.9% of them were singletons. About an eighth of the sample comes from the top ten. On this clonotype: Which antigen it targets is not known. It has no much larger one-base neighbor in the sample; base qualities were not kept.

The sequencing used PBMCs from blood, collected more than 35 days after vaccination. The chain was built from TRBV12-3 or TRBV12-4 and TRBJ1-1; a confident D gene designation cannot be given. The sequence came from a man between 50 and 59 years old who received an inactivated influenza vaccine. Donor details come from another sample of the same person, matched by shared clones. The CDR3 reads CASSFSGHTTGTEAFF. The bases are TGTGCCAGCAGTTTCAGTGGCCACACCACGGGCACTGAAGCTTTCTTT.